The 15 T cell receptor beta chains presented below share a single source sample, sequenced in a study of human T cells and chemical hapten exposure. Time point given: pre-sensitization, week 0. The treatment is: therapeutic diphenylcyclopropenone sensitization with weekly scalp DPC. TCRdb re-derived calls from the RACE reads in MiXCR, one entry per CDR3 protein. The table has some 250,000 distinct CDR3 sequences, roughly 8% seen once. Sample: whole blood, taken in connection with sensitization to the hapten diphenylcyclopropenone (DPC). The receptors come from a man between 18 and 35 years old with alopecia areata. Some clones in this sample may be carry-over from other donors' samples.

The rearrangement joins TRBV15 to TRBJ2-3; possibly TRBD1 for D (6 bases). The CDR3 loop spans 16 amino acids. Germline lookup yields CDR1 LNHNV and CDR2 YYDKDF (reference sequence). Trimming cost V 0 bases and J 1 base, with 11 bases left between them. The CDR3 region is CATSRDFAGGTDTQYF. The CDR3 nucleotides read TGTGCCACCAGCAGAGATTTCGCAGGGGGCACAGATACGCAGTATTTT.

J is TRBJ1-2 and V is TRBV20-1, with TRBD1 as a possible D gene (5 bases). This CDR3 spans 13 amino acids. In germline, CDR1 is DFQATT, CDR2 SNEGSKA (reference sequence). Trimming stripped 3 bases from V and 3 bases from J, with 11 bases between. The CDR3: CSARTGGDYGYTF. The CDR3 nucleotides are TGCAGTGCTAGGACGGGAGGGGACTATGGCTACACCTTC.

This clonotype was seen more than once but under ten times. The genes are TRBV20-1 and TRBJ2-5, with no clear D. Between the trimmed V and J ends, which lost 3 bases and 0 bases, there was a span of 17 bases. The CDR3 consists of 16 residues. Germline V CDR1 and CDR2: DFQATT, SNEGSKA (reference sequence). In DNA, the CDR3 is TGCAGTGCTAGCCGGCCTCGGAACGGGTACCAAGAGACCCAGTACTTC. This codes for CSASRPRNGYQETQYF.

V gene TRBV7-9 combines with J gene TRBJ1-1; D not certain. This CDR3 contains 12 residues. With 4 bases removed from V and 7 bases from J, the gap between germline ends came to 10 bases. Germline values: CDR1 SEHNR, CDR2 FQNEAQ (reference sequence). The CDR3 sequence: CASSSNTIEAFF. The CDR3 DNA reads as TGTGCCAGCAGCTCGAATACGATTGAAGCTTTCTTT.

This clonotype has a handful of counts. This chain connects TRBV20-1 to TRBJ1-2; perhaps TRBD1 as D (6 bases). The CDR3 runs 13 residues. V dropped 6 bases and J dropped 8 bases, with 19 bases sitting between them. From germline, CDR1 is DFQATT and CDR2 SNEGSKA (reference sequence). In nucleotides, the CDR3 is TGCAGTGCCCCTCTGGCAGGGGTGAGAGGCTACACCTTC. Protein sequence: CSAPLAGVRGYTF.

V usage is TRBV28 and J usage is TRBJ1-5; no reliable D call. This CDR3 spans 17 amino acids. Germline V gene sequence: CDR1 MDHEN, CDR2 SYDVKM. Trimming shortened V by 6 bases and J by 2 bases, and 20 bases separated the two germline ends. The CDR3 spells CASRGLGYGVGNQPQHF. DNA for the CDR3: TGTGCCAGCAGGGGCTTAGGGTACGGGGTTGGCAATCAGCCCCAGCATTTT.

The chain links TRBV29-1 to TRBJ1-2; 8 bases map to TRBD1. V lost 7 bases, J lost 6 bases, and 7 bases stayed unmatched. This CDR3 spans 12 amino acids. The germline gives CDR1 SQVTM, CDR2 ANQGSEA. The CDR3 nucleotides read TGCAGCGCCAGACGGACAGGGCATGGCTACACCTTC. Translated, it gives CSARRTGHGYTF.

The sample holds a few counts of this clonotype. The CDR3 DNA reads TGTGCCAGCAGCCGACCACAAGAGACCCAGTACTTC. It translates to CASSRPQETQYF. The chain is built from TRBV7-2 and TRBJ2-5; D is ambiguous. Trimming pared 5 bases from V and 2 bases from J, leaving 6 bases between. Looked up from germline, CDR1 is SGHTA and CDR2 is FQGNSA. The CDR3 sequence is 12 residues long.

This clonotype came up many times. V gene TRBV6-5 combines with J gene TRBJ2-6, with a possible D match to TRBD1 (6 bases). Looked up from germline, CDR1 is MNHEY and CDR2 is SVGAGI. Trimming took off 1 base at V and 2 bases at J, with 12 bases between the two ends. This CDR3 is built from 17 residues. The CDR3 here is CASSYWPGAAGANVLTF. The CDR3 DNA reads as TGTGCCAGCAGTTACTGGCCAGGGGCGGCTGGGGCCAACGTCCTGACTTTC.

This clonotype came up a few times. The chain carries TRBV6-5 and TRBJ1-1, with D possibly being TRBD1 (5 bases). The CDR3 runs 14 residues. Per the germline V gene, CDR1 is MNHEY and CDR2 is SVGAGI. V shed 4 bases and J shed 10 bases, with 19 bases lying between them. The CDR3 is CASSWEGNGLGAFF. CDR3 bases: TGTGCCAGCAGTTGGGAGGGGAACGGGCTGGGAGCTTTCTTT.

CDR3 sequence: CSASSGLGPQHF. The CDR3, as DNA: TGCAGTGCTAGTTCGGGTCTTGGGCCCCAGCATTTT. This chain links TRBV20-1 with TRBJ1-5; D remains unclear. The CDR3 is 12 amino acids. The germline V gene has CDR1 DFQATT and CDR2 SNEGSKA (reference sequence). The V end was cut by 3 bases, the J end by 9 bases, with 12 bases between.

The V gene is TRBV6-2 or TRBV6-3, the J gene TRBJ2-2; 9 positions match TRBD2. The V gene end was trimmed by 0 bases and the J gene end by 5 bases; junction bases not matched to a gene: 10. The CDR3 is 18 amino acids. CDR1 and CDR2 (germline): MNHEY, SVGEGT. CDR3 amino acids: CASSYSGLATRRTGELFF. In DNA, the CDR3 is TGTGCCAGCAGTTACTCGGGACTAGCAACCAGACGGACCGGGGAGCTGTTTTTT.

There are a few counts of this clonotype. The chain recombines TRBV11-2 with TRBJ2-2; D tentatively reads TRBD1 or TRBD2 (5 bases each). In germline, CDR1 is SGHAT, CDR2 FQNNGV. V dropped 1 base and J dropped 4 bases, with 13 bases sitting between them. The CDR3 length is 16 residues. The CDR3 nucleotides are TGTGCCAGCAGCTTAGTAATGGGACGGAGCACCGGGGAGCTGTTTTTT. This codes for CASSLVMGRSTGELFF.

This clonotype was counted a few times. The rearrangement links TRBV7-2 to TRBJ1-5; no clear D gene. Germline CDR1 and CDR2: SGHTA and FQGNSA. The V end was cut by 2 bases, the J end by 6 bases, with 14 bases between. The CDR3 is 15 residues long. This CDR3 reads CASSLFQDPGQPQHF. Written as DNA, the CDR3 is TGTGCCAGCAGCTTATTTCAGGATCCCGGTCAGCCCCAGCATTTT.

The chain links TRBV20-1 to TRBJ1-3; no clear D. The V gene lost 5 bases and the J gene lost 0 bases, with 8 bases spanning the gap. The germline CDR1 and CDR2 sequences are DFQATT and SNEGSKA (reference sequence). There are 13 residues in the CDR3. CDR3: CSAGPTSGNTIYF. DNA of the CDR3: TGCAGTGCTGGGCCCACCTCTGGAAACACCATATATTTT.